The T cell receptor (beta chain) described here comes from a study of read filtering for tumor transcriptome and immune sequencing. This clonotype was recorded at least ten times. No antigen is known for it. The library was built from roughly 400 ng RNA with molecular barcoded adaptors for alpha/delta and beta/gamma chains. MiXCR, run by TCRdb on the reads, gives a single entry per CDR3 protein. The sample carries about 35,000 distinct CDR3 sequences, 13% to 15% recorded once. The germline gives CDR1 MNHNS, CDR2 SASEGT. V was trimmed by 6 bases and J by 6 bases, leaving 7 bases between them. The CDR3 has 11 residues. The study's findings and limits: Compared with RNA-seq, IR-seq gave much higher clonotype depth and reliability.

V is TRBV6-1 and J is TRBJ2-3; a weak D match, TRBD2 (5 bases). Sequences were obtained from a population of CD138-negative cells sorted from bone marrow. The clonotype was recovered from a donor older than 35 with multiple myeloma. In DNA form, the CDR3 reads TGTGCCAGCAGCGAGGGCGATACGCAGTATTTT. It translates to CASSEGDTQYF.